The next 2 T cell receptor beta chains were all read from a single sample in a study of cytomegalovirus exposure and HLA in healthy donors. Vbeta (60) and Jbeta (13) primers were used in the PCR. Measured with immunoSEQ multiplex PCR; TCRdb has only the in-frame clones, and not every one. The table records about 160,000 clones, approximately 84% of them present only once. The sample comprised PBMCs. The origin of the receptors is a man aged 25 to 40 in good health and CMV-seronegative.

The rearrangement links TRBV6-5 to TRBJ1-6; tentative D call: TRBD1 (6 bases). The CDR3 spans 13 residues. V was shortened by 8 bases and J by 9 bases, with 14 bases between the two germline ends. The germline V gene encodes CDR1 MNHEY and CDR2 SVGAGI. The CDR3 sequence: CASYPEGGSPLHF. The CDR3 DNA reads as TGTGCCAGCTACCCCGAAGGGGGTTCACCCCTCCACTTT.

The rearrangement joins TRBV19 to TRBJ2-6; 15 bases align to TRBD2. From germline, CDR1 is LNHDA and CDR2 SQIVND (reference sequence). The CDR3 contains 19 residues. J gave up 2 bases and V 4 bases, and 6 bases lay outside the gene matches. In nucleotides, the CDR3 is TGTGCCAGTAGTACCCGGACTAGCGGGAGGGTGGCTGGGGCCAACGTCCTGACTTTC. The encoded protein is CASSTRTSGRVAGANVLTF.